The 3 T cell receptor beta chains below come from one sample, sequenced in a study of Ad26.COV2.S vaccination and SARS-CoV-2 variants. Here immunoSEQ multiplex PCR was the method, and the copy in TCRdb shows in-frame clones only, minus some. The sample lists approximately 250,000 clones; about 83% were seen once. Treatment given: some 20 received Ad26.COV2.S at low or high dose, single or two shots; several received placebo; per-sample allocation not given. Material that was analyzed had been drawn on day 63 after the first vaccine or placebo injection. The sample in question was peripheral blood, obtained in a trial of Ad26.COV2.S vaccine versus placebo. These receptors were obtained from a person between 18 and 60 years old who received the Ad26.COV2.S COVID-19 vaccine or a placebo.

The V call is TRBV5-4, the J call TRBJ2-3; 8 positions match TRBD1. Per the germline V gene, CDR1 is SGHNT and CDR2 is YYREEE (reference sequence). The ends lost 2 bases at V and 4 bases at J; junction bases unmatched: 3. CDR3 length equals 14 residues. The CDR3 DNA sequence: TGTGCCAGCAGCTTAGGACAGGGTTCAGATACGCAGTATTTT. Translated: CASSLGQGSDTQYF.

The V call is TRBV7-9, the J call TRBJ2-7; 7 nucleotides agree with TRBD1. The CDR3 has 13 amino acids. Germline V gene lookup returns CDR1 SEHNR and CDR2 FQNEAQ (reference sequence). Losses at the gene ends were 0 bases for V and 11 bases for J; bases not matched to a gene: 7. The CDR3 region is CASSLADRPLKYF. CDR3 bases: TGTGCCAGCAGCTTAGCGGACAGGCCATTGAAGTACTTC.

The CDR3 DNA reads as TGTGCCAGTGCAAGGTCCATGAACACTGAAGCTTTCTTT. Translating it yields CASARSMNTEAFF. The chain has TRBV11-1 and TRBJ1-1; the D is unclear. Per germline, CDR1 SGHAT and CDR2 FQDESV (reference sequence). The CDR3 loop spans 13 amino acids. Trimming removed 9 bases from V and 0 bases from J, with 11 bases in between. The full variable domain, its missing parts supplied by reference TRBV11-1 and TRBJ1-1, is EAEVAQSPRYKITEKSQAVAFWCDPISGHATLYWYRQILGQGPELLVQFQDESVVDDSQLPKDRFSAERLKGVDSTLKIQPAELGDSAMYLCASARSMNTEAFFGQGTRLTVV.